Each of the 2 T cell receptor beta chains below was sequenced from the same sample in a study of T cell repertoires in cytomegalovirus infection. From the reads, TCRdb called clonotypes with MiXCR, one entry per CDR3 protein. The table has approximately 350,000 distinct CDR3 sequences, roughly a third seen once. These TCRs' antigens remain unknown. The material was cultured PBMCs, obtained from culture after CMV antigen stimulation. Receptors were obtained from a human donor in good health (CMV status not recorded). Some clones in this sample may be carry-over from other donors' samples.

The V and J genes are TRBV4-3 and TRBJ1-5; tentatively, D is TRBD1 (5 bases). The CDR3 extends over 15 amino acids. V shed 0 bases and J shed 6 bases, with 12 bases lying between them. Germline lookup yields CDR1 LGHNA and CDR2 YSLEER. CDR3 residues: CASSQDLTGFQPQHF. As DNA, the CDR3 is TGCGCCAGCAGCCAAGATCTAACAGGTTTTCAGCCCCAGCATTTT.

This clonotype turned up a few times. The rearrangement uses TRBV28 and TRBJ1-2; D remains ambiguous. Germline CDR1 is MDHEN and CDR2 is SYDVKM. V gave up 4 bases and J gave up 8 bases, with 11 bases separating them. The CDR3 length is 12 residues. DNA of the CDR3: TGTGCCAGCAGTTCCCTCCGATCGGGCTACACCTTC. This translates into CASSSLRSGYTF.